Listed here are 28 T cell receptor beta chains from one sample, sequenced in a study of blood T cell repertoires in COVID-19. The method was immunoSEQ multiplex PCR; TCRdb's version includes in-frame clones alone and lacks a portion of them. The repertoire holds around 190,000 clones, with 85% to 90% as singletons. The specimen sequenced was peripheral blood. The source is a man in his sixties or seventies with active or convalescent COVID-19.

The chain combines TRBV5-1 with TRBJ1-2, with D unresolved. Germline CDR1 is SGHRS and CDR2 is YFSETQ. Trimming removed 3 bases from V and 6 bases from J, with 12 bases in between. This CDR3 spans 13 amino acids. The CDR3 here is CASSSSNEDGYTF. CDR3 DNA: TGCGCCAGCAGCTCGTCCAACGAGGATGGCTACACCTTC.

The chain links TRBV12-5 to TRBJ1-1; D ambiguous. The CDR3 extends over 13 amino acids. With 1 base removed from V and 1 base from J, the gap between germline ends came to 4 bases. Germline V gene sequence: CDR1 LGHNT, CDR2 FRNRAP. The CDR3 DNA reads TGTGCTAGTGGTTTGGGCAGGAACACTGAAGCTTTCTTT. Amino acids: CASGLGRNTEAFF. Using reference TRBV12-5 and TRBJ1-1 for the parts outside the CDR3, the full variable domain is DARVTQTPRHKVTEMGQEVTMRCQPILGHNTVFWYRQTMMQGLELLAYFRNRAPLDDSGMPKDRFSAEMPDATLATLKIQPSEPRDSAVYFCASGLGRNTEAFFGQGTRLTVV.

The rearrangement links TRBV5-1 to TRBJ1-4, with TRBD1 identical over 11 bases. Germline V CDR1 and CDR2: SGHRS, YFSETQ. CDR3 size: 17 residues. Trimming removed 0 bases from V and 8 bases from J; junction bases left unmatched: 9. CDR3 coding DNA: TGCGCCAGCAGCTTGGGGTTACGGACAGGGGGCAGAGAAAAACTGTTTTTT. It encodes CASSLGLRTGGREKLFF.

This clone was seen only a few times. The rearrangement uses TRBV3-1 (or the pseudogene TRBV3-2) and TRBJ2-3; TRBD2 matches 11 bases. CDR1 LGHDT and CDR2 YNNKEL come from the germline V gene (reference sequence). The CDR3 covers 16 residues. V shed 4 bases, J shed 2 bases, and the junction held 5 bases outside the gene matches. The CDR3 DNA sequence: TGTGCCAGCAGCCGTCTAGCGGGGGGACCCACAGATACGCAGTATTTT. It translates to CASSRLAGGPTDTQYF.

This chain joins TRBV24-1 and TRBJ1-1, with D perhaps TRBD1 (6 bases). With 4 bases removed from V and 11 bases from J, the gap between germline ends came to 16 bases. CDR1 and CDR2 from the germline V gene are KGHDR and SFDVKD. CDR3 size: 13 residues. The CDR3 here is CATSETTGGEAFF. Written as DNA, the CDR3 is TGTGCCACCAGTGAAACGACAGGTGGAGAGGCTTTCTTT.

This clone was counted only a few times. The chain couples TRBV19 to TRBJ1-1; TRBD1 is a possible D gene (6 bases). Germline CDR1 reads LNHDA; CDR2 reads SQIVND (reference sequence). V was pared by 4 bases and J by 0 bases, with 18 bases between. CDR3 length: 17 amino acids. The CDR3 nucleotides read TGTGCCAGTAGTACCGGACAGTTGGGGGTTTTGAACACTGAAGCTTTCTTT. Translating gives CASSTGQLGVLNTEAFF.

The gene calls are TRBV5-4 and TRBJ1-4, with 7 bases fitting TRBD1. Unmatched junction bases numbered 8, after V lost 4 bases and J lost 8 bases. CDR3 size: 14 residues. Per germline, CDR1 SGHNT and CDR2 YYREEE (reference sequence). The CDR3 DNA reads TGTGCCAGCAGCAGACAGGGTGGGTCCGAAAAACTGTTTTTT. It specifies CASSRQGGSEKLFF. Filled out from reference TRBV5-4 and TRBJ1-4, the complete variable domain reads ETGVTQSPTHLIKTRGQQVTLRCSSQSGHNTVSWYQQALGQGPQFIFQYYREEENGRGNFPPRFSGLQFPNYSSELNVNALELDDSALYLCASSRQGGSEKLFFGSGTQLSVL.

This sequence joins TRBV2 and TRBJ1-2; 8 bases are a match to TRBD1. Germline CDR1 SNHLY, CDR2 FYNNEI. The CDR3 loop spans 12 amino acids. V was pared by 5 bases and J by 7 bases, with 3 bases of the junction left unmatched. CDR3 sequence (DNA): TGTGCCAGCAGTTGGACAGGGCCTGGCTACACCTTC. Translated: CASSWTGPGYTF.

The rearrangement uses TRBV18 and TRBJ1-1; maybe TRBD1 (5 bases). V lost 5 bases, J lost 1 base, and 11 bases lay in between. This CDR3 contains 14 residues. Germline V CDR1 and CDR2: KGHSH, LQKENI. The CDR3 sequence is CASSMVGGNTEAFF. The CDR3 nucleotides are TGTGCCAGCTCAATGGTGGGGGGGAACACTGAAGCTTTCTTT.

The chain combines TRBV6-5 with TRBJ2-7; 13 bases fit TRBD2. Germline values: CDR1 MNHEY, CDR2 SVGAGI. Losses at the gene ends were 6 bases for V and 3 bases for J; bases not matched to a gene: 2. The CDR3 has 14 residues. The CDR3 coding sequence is TGTGCCAGCAGATGGACTAGCGGGAGCTACGAGCAGTACTTC. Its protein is CASRWTSGSYEQYF.

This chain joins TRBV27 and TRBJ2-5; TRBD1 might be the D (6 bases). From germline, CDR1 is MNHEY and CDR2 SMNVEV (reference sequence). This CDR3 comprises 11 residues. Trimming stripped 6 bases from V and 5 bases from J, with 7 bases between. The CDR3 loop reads CASSQGETQYF. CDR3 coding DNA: TGTGCCAGCAGCCAGGGGGAGACCCAGTACTTC.

This chain's CDR3 is CASSENPQDSGNTIYF. The CDR3 nucleotides are TGTGCCAGCAGTGAAAACCCCCAGGACTCTGGAAACACCATATATTTT. The J gene is TRBJ1-3, the V gene TRBV6-1; no firm D call. This CDR3 has 16 amino acids. V was trimmed by 2 bases and J by 0 bases, leaving 11 bases between them. Per germline, CDR1 MNHNS and CDR2 SASEGT.

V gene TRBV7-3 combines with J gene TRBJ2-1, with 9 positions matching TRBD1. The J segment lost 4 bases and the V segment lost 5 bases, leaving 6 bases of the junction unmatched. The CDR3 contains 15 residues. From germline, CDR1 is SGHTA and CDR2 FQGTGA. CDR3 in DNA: TGTGCCAGCAGCCCTGGACAGGGGCTATACAATGAGCAGTTCTTC. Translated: CASSPGQGLYNEQFF. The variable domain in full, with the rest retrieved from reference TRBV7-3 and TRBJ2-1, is GAGVSQTPSNKVTEKGKYVELRCDPISGHTALYWYRQSLGQGPEFLIYFQGTGAADDSGLPNDRFFAVRPEGSVSTLKIQRTERGDSAVYLCASSPGQGLYNEQFFGPGTRLTVL.

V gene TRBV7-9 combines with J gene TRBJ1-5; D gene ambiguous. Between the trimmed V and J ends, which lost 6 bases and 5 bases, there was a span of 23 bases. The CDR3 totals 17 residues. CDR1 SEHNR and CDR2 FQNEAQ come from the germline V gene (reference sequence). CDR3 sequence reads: CASSFFSGQHRDQPQHF. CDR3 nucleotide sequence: TGTGCCAGCAGTTTTTTTAGCGGTCAACACCGGGATCAGCCCCAGCATTTT.

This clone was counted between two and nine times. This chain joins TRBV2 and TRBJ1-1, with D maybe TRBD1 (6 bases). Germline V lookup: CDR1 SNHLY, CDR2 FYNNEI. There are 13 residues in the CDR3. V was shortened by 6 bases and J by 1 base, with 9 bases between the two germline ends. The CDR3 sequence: CASRGTSNTEAFF. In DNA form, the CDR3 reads TGTGCCAGCAGGGGGACATCGAACACTGAAGCTTTCTTT. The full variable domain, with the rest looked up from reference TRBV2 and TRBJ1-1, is EPEVTQTPSHQVTQMGQEVILRCVPISNHLYFYWYRQILGQKVEFLVSFYNNEISEKSEIFDDQFSVERPDGSNFTLKIRSTKLEDSAMYFCASRGTSNTEAFFGQGTRLTVV.

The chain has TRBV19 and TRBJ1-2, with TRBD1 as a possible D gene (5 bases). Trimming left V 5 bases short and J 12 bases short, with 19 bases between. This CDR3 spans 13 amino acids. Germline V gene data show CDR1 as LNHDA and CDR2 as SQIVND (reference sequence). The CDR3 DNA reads TGTGCCAGTAGTTCGGAGGGGACCACGACCAACACCTTC. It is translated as CASSSEGTTTNTF. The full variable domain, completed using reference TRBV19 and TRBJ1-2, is DGGITQSPKYLFRKEGQNVTLSCEQNLNHDAMYWYRQDPGQGLRLIYYSQIVNDFQKGDIAEGYSVSREKKESFPLTVTSAQKNPTAFYLCASSSEGTTTNTFGSGTRLTVV.

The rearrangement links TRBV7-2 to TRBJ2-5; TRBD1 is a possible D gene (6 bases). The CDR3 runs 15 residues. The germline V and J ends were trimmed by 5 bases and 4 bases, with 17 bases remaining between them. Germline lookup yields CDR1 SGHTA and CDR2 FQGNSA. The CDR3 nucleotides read TGTGCCAGCAGCCTCGCCCGGACAGAACGAGAGACCCAGTACTTC. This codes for CASSLARTERETQYF.

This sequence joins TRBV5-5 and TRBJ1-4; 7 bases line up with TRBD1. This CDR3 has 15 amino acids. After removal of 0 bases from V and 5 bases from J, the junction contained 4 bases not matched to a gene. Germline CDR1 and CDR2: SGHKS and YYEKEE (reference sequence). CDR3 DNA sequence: TGTGCCAGCAGCTTGGGAGGCAGGGGGAATGAAAAACTGTTTTTT. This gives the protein CASSLGGRGNEKLFF. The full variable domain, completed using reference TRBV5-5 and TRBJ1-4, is DAGVTQSPTHLIKTRGQQVTLRCSPISGHKSVSWYQQVLGQGPQFIFQYYEKEERGRGNFPDRFSARQFPNYSSELNVNALLLGDSALYLCASSLGGRGNEKLFFGSGTQLSVL.

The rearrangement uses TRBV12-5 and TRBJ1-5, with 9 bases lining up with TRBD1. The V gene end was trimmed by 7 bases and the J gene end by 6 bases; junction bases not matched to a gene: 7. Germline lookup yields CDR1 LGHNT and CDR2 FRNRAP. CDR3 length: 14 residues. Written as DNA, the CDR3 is TGTGCTAGTGCCATGGACAGGGGTACTCAGCCCCAGCATTTT. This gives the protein CASAMDRGTQPQHF.

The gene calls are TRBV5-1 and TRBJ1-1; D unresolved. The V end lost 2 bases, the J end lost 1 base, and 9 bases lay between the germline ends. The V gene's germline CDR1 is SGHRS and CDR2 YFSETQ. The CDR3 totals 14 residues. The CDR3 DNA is TGCGCCAGCAGCTTTTTAGGAGGGAACACTGAAGCTTTCTTT. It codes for CASSFLGGNTEAFF.

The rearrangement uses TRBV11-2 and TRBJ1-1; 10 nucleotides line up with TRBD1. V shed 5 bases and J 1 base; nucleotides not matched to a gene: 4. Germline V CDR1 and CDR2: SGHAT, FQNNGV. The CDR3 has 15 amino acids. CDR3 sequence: CASSPGQGSNTEAFF. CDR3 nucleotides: TGTGCCAGCAGCCCGGGACAGGGGTCGAACACTGAAGCTTTCTTT. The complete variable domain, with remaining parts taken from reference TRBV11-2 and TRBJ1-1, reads EAGVAQSPRYKIIEKRQSVAFWCNPISGHATLYWYQQILGQGPKLLIQFQNNGVVDDSQLPKDRFSAERLKGVDSTLKIQPAKLEDSAVYLCASSPGQGSNTEAFFGQGTRLTVV.

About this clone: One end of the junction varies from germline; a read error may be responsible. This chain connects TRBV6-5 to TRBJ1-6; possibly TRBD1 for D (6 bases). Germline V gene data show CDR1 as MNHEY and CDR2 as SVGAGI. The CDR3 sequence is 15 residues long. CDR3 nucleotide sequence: TGTGCCGGCAGGACAGCATACTCCTATAATTCACCCCTCCACTTT. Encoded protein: CAGRTAYSYNSPLHF.

CDR3 coding DNA: TGTGCCAGCAGCTCCTACAGGGGAATTAATGAAAAACTGTTTTTT. Translated, it gives CASSSYRGINEKLFF. This chain uses TRBV14 with TRBJ1-4, with TRBD1 identical over 7 bases. V shed 5 bases, J shed 4 bases, and the junction held 7 bases outside the gene matches. This CDR3 comprises 15 residues. Germline assignment: CDR1 SGHDN and CDR2 FVKESK.

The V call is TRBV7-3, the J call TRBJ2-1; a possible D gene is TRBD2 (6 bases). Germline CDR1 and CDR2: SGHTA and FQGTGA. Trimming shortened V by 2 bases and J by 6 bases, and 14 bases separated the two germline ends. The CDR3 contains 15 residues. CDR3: CASSLVGEESNEQFF. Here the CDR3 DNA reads TGTGCCAGCAGCTTAGTGGGGGAGGAGTCCAATGAGCAGTTCTTC. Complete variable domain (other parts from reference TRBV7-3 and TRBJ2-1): GAGVSQTPSNKVTEKGKYVELRCDPISGHTALYWYRQSLGQGPEFLIYFQGTGAADDSGLPNDRFFAVRPEGSVSTLKIQRTERGDSAVYLCASSLVGEESNEQFFGPGTRLTVL.

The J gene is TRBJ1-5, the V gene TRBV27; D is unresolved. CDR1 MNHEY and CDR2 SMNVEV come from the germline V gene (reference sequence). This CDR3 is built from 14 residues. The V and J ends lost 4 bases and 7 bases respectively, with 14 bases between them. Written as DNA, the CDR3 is TGTGCCAGCAGTTCGGGGTCTTTTCTGCAGCCCCAGCATTTT. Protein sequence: CASSSGSFLQPQHF.

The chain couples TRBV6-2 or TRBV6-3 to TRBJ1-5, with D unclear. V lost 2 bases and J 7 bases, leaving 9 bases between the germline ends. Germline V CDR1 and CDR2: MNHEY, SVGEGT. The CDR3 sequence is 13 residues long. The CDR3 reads CASSYAGIQPQHF. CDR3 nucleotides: TGTGCCAGCAGTTACGCGGGGATCCAGCCCCAGCATTTT.

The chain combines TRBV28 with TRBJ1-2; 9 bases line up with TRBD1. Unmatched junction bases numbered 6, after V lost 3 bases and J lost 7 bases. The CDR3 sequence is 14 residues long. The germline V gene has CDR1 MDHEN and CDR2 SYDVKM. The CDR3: CASSFHGTGSGYTF. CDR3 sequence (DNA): TGTGCCAGCAGTTTCCACGGGACAGGGAGTGGCTACACCTTC.

The CDR3 coding sequence is TGTGCCAGTAGTATTCAGGGGTCTAGCTCTGGGGCCAACGTCCTGACTTTC. Amino acid sequence: CASSIQGSSSGANVLTF. The chain links TRBV19 to TRBJ2-6; a possible D gene is TRBD1 (6 bases). Per the germline V gene, CDR1 is LNHDA and CDR2 is SQIVND (reference sequence). V was cut by 3 bases and J by 0 bases, with 12 bases left in between. The CDR3 is 17 amino acids.